The T cell receptor (beta chain) described here comes from a study of blood T cell repertoires in COVID-19. At the level of the study: Acute and convalescent COVID-19 samples came from the United States, Italy and Spain. T cells, B-cell-depleted T cells, or PBMCs provided the cDNA or gDNA that served as material.

In the original analysis: It was from reference gene primer amplification that nucleated cell counts were estimated. Assay used: immunoSEQ multiplex PCR; TCRdb lists only in-frame clones, some missing. The DNA was the basis for D and trimming; V, J and clone size are from that table. The sample records a few hundred thousand clones, roughly 88% being singletons. This TCR derives from a woman aged 45 to 65 with active or convalescent COVID-19. The material sequenced was peripheral blood.

This CDR3 is CASSFPGTNTGELFF. Here the CDR3 DNA reads TGTGCCAGCAGTTTTCCGGGGACGAACACCGGGGAGCTGTTTTTT. V usage is TRBV28 and J usage is TRBJ2-2; maybe TRBD2 (5 bases). V was clipped by 3 bases and J by 0 bases, with 8 bases between them. This CDR3 region has 15 residues. Germline CDR1 is MDHEN and CDR2 is SYDVKM.